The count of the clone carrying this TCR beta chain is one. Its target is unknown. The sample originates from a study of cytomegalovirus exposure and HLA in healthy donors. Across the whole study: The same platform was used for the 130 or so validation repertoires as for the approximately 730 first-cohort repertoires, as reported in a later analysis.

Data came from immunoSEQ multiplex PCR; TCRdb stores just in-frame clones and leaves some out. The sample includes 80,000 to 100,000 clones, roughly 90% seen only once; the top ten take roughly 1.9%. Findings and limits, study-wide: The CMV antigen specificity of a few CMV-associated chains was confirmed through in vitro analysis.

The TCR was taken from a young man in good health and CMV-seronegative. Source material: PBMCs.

The CDR3 sequence: CASSLDLAGSTDTQYF. The CDR3 nucleotides are TGTGCCAGCAGCTTGGATCTAGCGGGATCCACAGATACGCAGTATTTT. The V call is TRBV7-6, the J call TRBJ2-3, with 9 bases identical to TRBD2. This CDR3 contains 16 residues. J gave up 2 bases and V 3 bases, and 6 bases lay outside the gene matches. The germline V gene encodes CDR1 SGHVS and CDR2 FNYEAQ.